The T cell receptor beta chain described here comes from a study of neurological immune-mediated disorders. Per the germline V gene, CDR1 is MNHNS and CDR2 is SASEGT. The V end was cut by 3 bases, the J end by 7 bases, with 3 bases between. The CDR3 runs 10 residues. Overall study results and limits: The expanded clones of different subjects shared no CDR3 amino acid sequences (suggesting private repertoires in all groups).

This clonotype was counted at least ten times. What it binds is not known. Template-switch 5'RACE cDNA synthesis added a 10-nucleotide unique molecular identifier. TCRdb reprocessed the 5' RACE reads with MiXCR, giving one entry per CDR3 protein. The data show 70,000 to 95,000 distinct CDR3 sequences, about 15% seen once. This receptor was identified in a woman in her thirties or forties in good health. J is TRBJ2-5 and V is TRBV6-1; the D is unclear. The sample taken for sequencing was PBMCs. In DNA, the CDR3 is TGTGCCAGCAGTGAGGCGACCCAGTACTTC. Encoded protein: CASSEATQYF.